The 15 T cell receptor beta chains presented below share a single source sample, sequenced in a study of CD8+ T cells in alopecia areata (dated 2018 in TCRdb). Library generation was performed with the immunoSEQ multiplex PCR assay. To provide template for TCR sequencing, every sample had RNA extracted and reverse transcribed into cDNA. Entries here come from immuneACCESS through TCRdb and include only in-frame sequences with V and J called. Some clones fail to appear in such tables; in the studies checked, an unresolved V gene covers under half of the shortfall, and the cause of the remainder is unknown. The sample table holds roughly 120,000 clones, of which more than 30% were seen once. The biggest ten clones account for roughly 3.3% of the sample. Sequencing used CD4+ T cells sorted from blood. The receptors were gathered from a human donor with alopecia areata.

This chain links TRBV14 with TRBJ2-5, with no clear D. The V end was cut by 4 bases, the J end by 5 bases, with 11 bases between. There are 13 residues in the CDR3. The V gene's germline CDR1 is SGHDN and CDR2 FVKESK. The CDR3 coding sequence is TGTGCCAGCAGCCGACATTCCACGGAGACCCAGTACTTC. Residues: CASSRHSTETQYF.

The chain has TRBV29-1 and TRBJ1-1; D is ambiguous. Trimming left V 4 bases short and J 1 base short, with 16 bases between. Germline CDR1 SQVTM, CDR2 ANQGSEA. The CDR3 length is 15 residues. The CDR3 loop reads CSVGRRLSTNTEAFF. As DNA, the CDR3 is TGCAGCGTTGGGCGGCGATTATCCACGAACACTGAAGCTTTCTTT.

The rearrangement uses TRBV7-3 and TRBJ2-7; a weak D match, TRBD2 (6 bases). Germline V CDR1 and CDR2: SGHTA, FQGTGA. Trimming took 5 bases from V and 1 from J, leaving 15 bases between them. This CDR3 has 15 residues. CDR3: CASSPPGGVSYEQYF. The CDR3 bases are TGTGCCAGCAGCCCCCCAGGCGGGGTTTCCTACGAGCAGTACTTC.

The J gene is TRBJ1-2, the V gene TRBV2; D is unclear. The CDR3 extends over 13 amino acids. CDR1 and CDR2 from the germline V gene are SNHLY and FYNNEI. V lost 10 bases and J lost 3, with 15 bases in between. CDR3 protein: CATSDQLDYGYTF. The DNA of the CDR3 is TGTGCCACCTCGGATCAGCTCGACTATGGCTACACCTTC.

This clone was seen a single time. This rearrangement joins TRBV29-1 to TRBJ1-1; no definite D call. Per the germline V gene, CDR1 is SQVTM and CDR2 is ANQGSEA. The V and J ends lost 4 bases and 0 bases respectively, with 9 bases between them. The CDR3 loop spans 13 amino acids. The DNA of the CDR3 is TGCAGCGTTGCTTCGGGTTTGAACACTGAAGCTTTCTTT. Its protein is CSVASGLNTEAFF.

The chain carries TRBV29-1 and TRBJ1-4, with D tentatively TRBD1 (6 bases). V was shortened by 7 bases and J by 3 bases, with 9 bases between the two germline ends. Germline CDR1 SQVTM, CDR2 ANQGSEA. The CDR3 sequence is 12 residues long. CDR3 amino acids: CSAGQPNEKLFF. The CDR3, as DNA: TGCAGCGCCGGACAGCCTAATGAAAAACTGTTTTTT. The full variable domain, in which reference TRBV29-1 and TRBJ1-4 provide the parts outside the CDR3, is SAVISQKPSRDICQRGTSLTIQCQVDSQVTMMFWYRQQPGQSLTLIATANQGSEATYESGFVIDKFPISRPNLTFSTLTVSNMSPEDSSIYLCSAGQPNEKLFFGSGTQLSVL.

This clone has a handful of counts. The rearrangement links TRBV7-2 to TRBJ1-5; unclear D gene. V was trimmed by 5 bases and J by 5 bases, leaving 10 bases between them. The germline V gene encodes CDR1 SGHTA and CDR2 FQGNSA. The CDR3 loop spans 13 amino acids. The CDR3 spells CASSANMDQPQHF. The CDR3 bases are TGTGCCAGCAGCGCCAATATGGATCAGCCCCAGCATTTT.

The chain combines TRBV29-1 with TRBJ2-1, with 8 bases that match TRBD2. CDR3 length equals 15 residues. Germline V lookup: CDR1 SQVTM, CDR2 ANQGSEA. J gave up 12 bases and V 0 bases, and 13 bases lay outside the gene matches. Here the CDR3 DNA reads TGCAGCGTTGAAGATCGAGCGGGGGCGCTATCCGGGCAGTTCTTC. Translating gives CSVEDRAGALSGQFF.

This clone was seen more than once but under ten times. The V gene is TRBV7-8, the J gene TRBJ2-3, with D uncertain. CDR1 and CDR2 (germline): SGHVS, FQNEAQ. V lost 4 bases to trimming and J lost 0 bases, with 11 bases between them. This CDR3 comprises 15 residues. CDR3 nucleotides: TGTGCCAGCAGCTCCAACAAGCTTAGCACAGATACGCAGTATTTT. Its translation is CASSSNKLSTDTQYF.

The rearrangement uses TRBV28 and TRBJ1-1; the D gene is possibly TRBD1 (6 bases). Germline V gene lookup returns CDR1 MDHEN and CDR2 SYDVKM. The CDR3 has 13 amino acids. The V end lost 5 bases, the J end lost 6 bases, and 13 bases lay between the germline ends. In nucleotides, the CDR3 is TGTGCCAGCAGTCTCCCGGGACATGCTGAAGCTTTCTTT. This codes for CASSLPGHAEAFF.

A remark on this clone: The sample contains more than one DNA sequence encoding this CDR3. This sequence joins TRBV29-1 and TRBJ1-1; TRBD1 might be the D (5 bases). Trimming cost V 4 bases and J 3 bases, with 9 bases left between them. Germline V gives CDR1 SQVTM, CDR2 ANQGSEA. CDR3 length equals 12 residues. CDR3 amino acids: CSVGRGDTEAFF. CDR3 in DNA: TGCAGCGTTGGGCGGGGGGACACTGAAGCTTTCTTT. The entire variable domain, with the rest obtained from reference TRBV29-1 and TRBJ1-1, is as follows: SAVISQKPSRDICQRGTSLTIQCQVDSQVTMMFWYRQQPGQSLTLIATANQGSEATYESGFVIDKFPISRPNLTFSTLTVSNMSPEDSSIYLCSVGRGDTEAFFGQGTRLTVV.

This clone was recorded a few times. The V and J genes are TRBV29-1 and TRBJ2-1; TRBD2 matches at 7 bases. The junction had 7 bases not matched to a gene; V was cut back by 7 bases and J by 10 bases. The CDR3 sequence is 11 residues long. Germline CDR1 is SQVTM and CDR2 is ANQGSEA. The CDR3 loop reads CSGQGRGEQFF. The CDR3 DNA sequence: TGCAGCGGACAAGGGAGGGGCGAGCAGTTCTTC.

The DNA for the CDR3 is TGCAGCGTTGCAGCGGGAGTTACCTACGAGCAGTACTTC. This gives the protein CSVAAGVTYEQYF. The chain recombines TRBV29-1 with TRBJ2-7; TRBD2 matches 8 bases. This CDR3 contains 13 residues. Per the germline V gene, CDR1 is SQVTM and CDR2 is ANQGSEA. V lost 4 bases and J lost 2; bases outside the gene matches: 4.

A few counts support this clone. The chain uses TRBV29-1 and TRBJ1-1; D unclear. This CDR3 contains 13 residues. V shed 7 bases and J shed 1 base, with 13 bases lying between them. Germline V gives CDR1 SQVTM, CDR2 ANQGSEA. CDR3 in amino acids: CSALLTRNTEAFF. CDR3 nucleotide sequence: TGCAGCGCCCTTCTTACCAGGAACACTGAAGCTTTCTTT.

The sample holds a few counts of this clone. The chain links TRBV19 to TRBJ2-7; D might be TRBD2 (5 bases). The CDR3 runs 16 residues. V was pared by 0 bases and J by 0 bases, with 12 bases between. Germline values: CDR1 LNHDA, CDR2 SQIVND (reference sequence). The CDR3 region is CASSIDNSGVSYEQYF. The CDR3 DNA follows: TGTGCCAGTAGTATAGATAACAGCGGAGTCTCCTACGAGCAGTACTTC.